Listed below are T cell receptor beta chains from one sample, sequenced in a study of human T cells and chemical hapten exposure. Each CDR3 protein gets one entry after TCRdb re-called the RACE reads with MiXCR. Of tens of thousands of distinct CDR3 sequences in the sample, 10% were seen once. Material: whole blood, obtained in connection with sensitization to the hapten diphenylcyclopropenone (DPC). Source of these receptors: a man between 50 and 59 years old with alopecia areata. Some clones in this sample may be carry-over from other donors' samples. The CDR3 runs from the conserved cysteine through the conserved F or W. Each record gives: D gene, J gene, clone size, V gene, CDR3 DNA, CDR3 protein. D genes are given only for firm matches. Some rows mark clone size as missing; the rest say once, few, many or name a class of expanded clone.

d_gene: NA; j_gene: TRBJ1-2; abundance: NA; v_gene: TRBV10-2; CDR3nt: TGCGCCAGCAGGAAACAGGGAGTTGGCTACACCTTC; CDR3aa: CASRKQGVGYTF
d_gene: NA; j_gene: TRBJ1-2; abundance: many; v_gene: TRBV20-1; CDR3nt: TGCAGTGCTAGAGATGCGGAGGGTGTTGATAACTATGGCTACACCTTC; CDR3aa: CSARDAEGVDNYGYTF
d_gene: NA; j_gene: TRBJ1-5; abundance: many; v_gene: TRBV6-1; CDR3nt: TGTGCCAGCAGTGAAGCGTATTCGCAGCCCCAGCATTTT; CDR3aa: CASSEAYSQPQHF
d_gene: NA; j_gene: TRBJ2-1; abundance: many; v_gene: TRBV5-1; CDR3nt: TGCGCCAGCATAGGGTTCGATGAGCAGTTCTTC; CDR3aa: CASIGFDEQFF
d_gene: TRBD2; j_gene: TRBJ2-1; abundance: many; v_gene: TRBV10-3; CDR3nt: TGTGCCATCAGTCAGACCGGGACTAGCGGGAGGGGCGAGCAGTTCTTC; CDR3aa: CAISQTGTSGRGEQFF
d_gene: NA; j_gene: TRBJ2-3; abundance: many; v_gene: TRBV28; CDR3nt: TGTGCCAGCAGTTTATCGTCAGGGGTTTTTGGCACAGATACGCAGTATTTT; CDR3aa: CASSLSSGVFGTDTQYF
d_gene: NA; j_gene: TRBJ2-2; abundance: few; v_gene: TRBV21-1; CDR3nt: TGTGCCAGCAGCAACAGGGTCACCGGGGAGCTGTTTTTT; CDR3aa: CASSNRVTGELFF
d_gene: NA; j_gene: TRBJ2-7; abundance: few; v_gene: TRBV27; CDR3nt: TGTGCCAGCAGTTTATCCGTCCTCACGCACCACGAGCAGTACTTC; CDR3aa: CASSLSVLTHHEQYF
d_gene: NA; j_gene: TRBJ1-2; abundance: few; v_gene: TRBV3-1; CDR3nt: TGTGCCAGCAGCCCTAGACAGCTTTACTATGGCTACACCTTC; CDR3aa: CASSPRQLYYGYTF
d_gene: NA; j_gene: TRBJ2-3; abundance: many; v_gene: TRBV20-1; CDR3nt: TGCAGTGCTACCACACTAGTCTTGAGCACAGATACGCAGTATTTT; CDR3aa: CSATTLVLSTDTQYF
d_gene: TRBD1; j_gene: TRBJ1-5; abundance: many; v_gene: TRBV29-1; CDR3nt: TGCAGCGTTGAAGTGACAGGGGAAAGCAATCAGCCCCAGCATTTT; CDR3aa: CSVEVTGESNQPQHF
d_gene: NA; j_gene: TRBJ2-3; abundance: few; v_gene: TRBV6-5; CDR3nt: TGTGCCAGCAGTACGACGAGCGTAAACACAGATACGCAGTATTTT; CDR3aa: CASSTTSVNTDTQYF
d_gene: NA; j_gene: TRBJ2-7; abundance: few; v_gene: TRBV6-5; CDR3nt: TGTGCCAGCCGGGCCAGTTCCTACGAGCAGTACTTC; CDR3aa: CASRASSYEQYF
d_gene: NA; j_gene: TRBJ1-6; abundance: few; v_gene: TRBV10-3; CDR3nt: TGTGCCATCAGACAGGGAGATTCACCCCTCCACTTT; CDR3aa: CAIRQGDSPLHF
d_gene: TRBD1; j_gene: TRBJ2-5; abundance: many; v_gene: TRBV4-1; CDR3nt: TGCGCCAGCAGCCAAGGAACGGGGACAGGGGAGTCAGAGACCCAGTACTTC; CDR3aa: CASSQGTGTGESETQYF
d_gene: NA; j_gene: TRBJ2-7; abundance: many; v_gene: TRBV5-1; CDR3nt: TGCGCCAGCAGCTTTGCGGCTACAAATGCCTACGAGCAGTACTTC; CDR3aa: CASSFAATNAYEQYF
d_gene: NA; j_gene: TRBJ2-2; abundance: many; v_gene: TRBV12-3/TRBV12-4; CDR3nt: TGTGCCAGCAGTTTAGGGGGGCCCACCGGGGAGCTGTTTTTT; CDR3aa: CASSLGGPTGELFF
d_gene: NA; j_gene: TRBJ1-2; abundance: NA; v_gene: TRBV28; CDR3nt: TGTGCCAGCAGTTTAGAAGATTATGGCTACACCTTC; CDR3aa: CASSLEDYGYTF
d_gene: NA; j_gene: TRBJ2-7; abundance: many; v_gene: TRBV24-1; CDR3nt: TGTGCCACCAGCGCCGTAGCGTTAGCCTACGAGCAGTACTTC; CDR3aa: CATSAVALAYEQYF
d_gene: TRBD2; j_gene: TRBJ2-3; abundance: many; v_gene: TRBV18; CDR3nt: TGTGCCAGCTCACCAGATAGTCTAGCGGGAACGGATACGCAGTATTTT; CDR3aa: CASSPDSLAGTDTQYF
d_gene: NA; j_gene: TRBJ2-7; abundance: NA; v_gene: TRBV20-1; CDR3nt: TGCAGTGCTAGAGATTCGCCGGACACCCGGCACGAGCAGTACTTC; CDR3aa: CSARDSPDTRHEQYF
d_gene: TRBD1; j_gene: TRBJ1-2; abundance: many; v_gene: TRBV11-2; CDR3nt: TGTGCCAGCAGCCGAGGACAGGGACCCAACTATGGCTACACCTTC; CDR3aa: CASSRGQGPNYGYTF
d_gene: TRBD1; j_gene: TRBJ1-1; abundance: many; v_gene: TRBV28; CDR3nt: TGTGCCAGCAGAACATTGACAGGGGGCACTGAAGCTTTCTTT; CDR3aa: CASRTLTGGTEAFF
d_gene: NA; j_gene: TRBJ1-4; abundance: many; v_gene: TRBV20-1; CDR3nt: TGCAGTGCTAGAGGCCCGGTACATGAAAAACTGTTTTTT; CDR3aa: CSARGPVHEKLFF
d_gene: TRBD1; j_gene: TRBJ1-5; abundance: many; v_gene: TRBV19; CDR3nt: TGTGCCAGTAGTATCGGACAGGCTAATCAGCCCCAGCATTTT; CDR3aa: CASSIGQANQPQHF
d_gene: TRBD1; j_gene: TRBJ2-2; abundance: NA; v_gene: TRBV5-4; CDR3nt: TGTGCCAGCAGACTGAACACCGGGACAGGGGGAAGCGGGGAGCTGTTTTTT; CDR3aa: CASRLNTGTGGSGELFF
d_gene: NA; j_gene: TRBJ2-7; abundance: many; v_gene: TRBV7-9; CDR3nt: TGTGCCAGCAGCTTAGACGCATCTGGAGTCGAGCAGTACTTC; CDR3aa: CASSLDASGVEQYF
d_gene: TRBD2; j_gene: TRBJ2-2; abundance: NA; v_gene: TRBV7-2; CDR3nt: TGTGCCAGCAGCTTAGGGGGACTAGCGGGTCCCGGGGAGCTGTTTTTT; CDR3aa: CASSLGGLAGPGELFF
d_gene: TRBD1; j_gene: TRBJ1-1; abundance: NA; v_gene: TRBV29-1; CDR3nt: TGCAGCGTTGCTACGGCAGGGGGCTGGAACACTGAAGCTTTCTTT; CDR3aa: CSVATAGGWNTEAFF
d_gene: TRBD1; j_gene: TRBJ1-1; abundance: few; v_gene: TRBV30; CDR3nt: TGTGCCTGGAGGAGGGGGCCTGGTGAAGCTTTCTTT; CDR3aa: CAWRRGPGEAFF
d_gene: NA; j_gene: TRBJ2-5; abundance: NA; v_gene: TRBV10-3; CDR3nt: TGTGCCATCAGTGAGACCGGGACACACCCGGAGACCCAGTACTTC; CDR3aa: CAISETGTHPETQYF
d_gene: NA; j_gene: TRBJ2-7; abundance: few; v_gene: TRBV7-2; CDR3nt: TGTGCCAGCAGCCTTTTCGGGGGCGGGATGGGTGCCTACGAGCAGTACTTC; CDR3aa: CASSLFGGGMGAYEQYF
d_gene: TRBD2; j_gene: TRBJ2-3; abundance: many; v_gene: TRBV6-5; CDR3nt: TGTGCCAGCAGTTATTTAGCGGGAGACGATACGCAGTATTTT; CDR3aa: CASSYLAGDDTQYF
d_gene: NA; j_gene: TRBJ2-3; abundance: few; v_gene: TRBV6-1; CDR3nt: TGTGCCAGCAGTGAAGCTCCGGGACTCACAGATACGCAGTATTTT; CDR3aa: CASSEAPGLTDTQYF
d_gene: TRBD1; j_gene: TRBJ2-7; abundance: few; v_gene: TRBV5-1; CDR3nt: TGCGCCAGCAGCAGGGGACAGGCCGAGGGGGAGCAGTACTTC; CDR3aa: CASSRGQAEGEQYF
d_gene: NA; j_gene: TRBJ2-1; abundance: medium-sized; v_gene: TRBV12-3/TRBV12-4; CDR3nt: TGTGCCAGCAGTTCCGAACAGGGTTTAAGTGAGCAGTTCTTC; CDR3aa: CASSSEQGLSEQFF
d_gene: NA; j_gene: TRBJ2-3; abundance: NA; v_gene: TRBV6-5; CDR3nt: TGTGCCAGCAGTTCCGAGGGGGGAGATACGCAGTATTTT; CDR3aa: CASSSEGGDTQYF
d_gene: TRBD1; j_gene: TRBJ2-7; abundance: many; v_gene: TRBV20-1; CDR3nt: TGCAGTGCTAGAGTTGGTACAGGGGACACGCAGTACTTC; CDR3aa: CSARVGTGDTQYF